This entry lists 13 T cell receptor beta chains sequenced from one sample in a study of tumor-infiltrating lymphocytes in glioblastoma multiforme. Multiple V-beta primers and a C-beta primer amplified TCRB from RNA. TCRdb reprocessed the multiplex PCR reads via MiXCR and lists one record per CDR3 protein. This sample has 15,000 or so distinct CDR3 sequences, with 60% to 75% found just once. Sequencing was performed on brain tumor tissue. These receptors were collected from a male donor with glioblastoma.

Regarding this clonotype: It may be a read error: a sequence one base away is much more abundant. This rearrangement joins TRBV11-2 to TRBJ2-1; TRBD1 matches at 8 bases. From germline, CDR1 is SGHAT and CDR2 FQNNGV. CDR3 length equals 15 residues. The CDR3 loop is CASSLGTGSYSERFF. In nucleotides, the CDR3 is TGTGCCAGCAGCTTAGGGACAGGGTCATATTCTGAGCGGTTCTTC. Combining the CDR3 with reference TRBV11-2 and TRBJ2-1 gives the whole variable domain EAGVAQSPRYKIIEKRQSVAFWCNPISGHATLYWYQQILGQGPKLLIQFQNNGVVDDSQLPKDRFSAERLKGVDSTLKIQPAKLEDSAVYLCASSLGTGSYSERFFGPGTRLTVL.

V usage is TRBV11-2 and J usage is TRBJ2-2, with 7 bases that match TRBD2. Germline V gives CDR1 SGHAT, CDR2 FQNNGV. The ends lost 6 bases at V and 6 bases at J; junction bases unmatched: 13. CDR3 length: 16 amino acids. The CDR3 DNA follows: TGTGCCAGCAGTTTCCTCTCTGGCGGGAGCGCCGGGGAGCTGTTTTTT. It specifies CASSFLSGGSAGELFF.

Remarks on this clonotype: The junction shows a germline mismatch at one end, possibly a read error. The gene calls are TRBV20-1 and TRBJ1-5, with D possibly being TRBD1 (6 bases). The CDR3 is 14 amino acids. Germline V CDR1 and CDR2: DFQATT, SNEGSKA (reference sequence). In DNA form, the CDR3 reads TGCAATGCTAAAGGACAGACAGGCTCTAAGCCCCAGCATTTC. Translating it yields CNAKGQTGSKPQHF.

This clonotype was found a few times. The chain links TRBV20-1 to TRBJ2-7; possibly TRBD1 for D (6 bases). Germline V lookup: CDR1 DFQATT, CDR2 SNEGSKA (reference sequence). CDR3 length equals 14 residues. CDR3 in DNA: TGCAGCCTGCGCGCTGGGATGGAGACAGGCGAGCAGTACTTC. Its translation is CSLRAGMETGEQYF.

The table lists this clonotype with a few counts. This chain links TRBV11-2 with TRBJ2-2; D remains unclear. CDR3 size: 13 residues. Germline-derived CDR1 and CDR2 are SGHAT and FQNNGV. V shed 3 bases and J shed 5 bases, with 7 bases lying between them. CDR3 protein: CASSLVMTGELFF. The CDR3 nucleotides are TGTGCCAGCAGCTTGGTTATGACCGGGGAGCTGTTTTTT.

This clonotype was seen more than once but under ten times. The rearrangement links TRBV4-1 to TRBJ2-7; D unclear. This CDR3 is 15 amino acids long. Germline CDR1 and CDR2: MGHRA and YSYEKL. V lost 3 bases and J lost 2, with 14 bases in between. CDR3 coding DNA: TGCGCCAGCAGCCATGATCCTTCCGCTCCCTACGAGCAGTACTTC. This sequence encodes CASSHDPSAPYEQYF.

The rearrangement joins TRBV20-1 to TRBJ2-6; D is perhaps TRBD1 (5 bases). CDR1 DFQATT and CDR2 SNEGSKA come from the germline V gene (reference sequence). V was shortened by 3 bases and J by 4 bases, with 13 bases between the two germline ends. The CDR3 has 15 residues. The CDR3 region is CSASHGARGANVLTF. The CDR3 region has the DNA TGCAGTGCTAGCCATGGGGCGCGCGGGGCCAACGTCCTGACTTTC.

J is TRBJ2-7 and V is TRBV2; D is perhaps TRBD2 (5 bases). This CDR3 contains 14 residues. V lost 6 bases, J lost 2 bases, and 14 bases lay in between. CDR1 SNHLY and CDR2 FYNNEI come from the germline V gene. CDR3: CASRDDQEAYEQYF. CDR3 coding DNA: TGTGCCAGCAGGGATGATCAGGAGGCCTACGAGCAGTACTTC. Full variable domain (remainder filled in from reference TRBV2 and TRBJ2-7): EPEVTQTPSHQVTQMGQEVILRCVPISNHLYFYWYRQILGQKVEFLVSFYNNEISEKSEIFDDQFSVERPDGSNFTLKIRSTKLEDSAMYFCASRDDQEAYEQYFGPGTRLTVT.

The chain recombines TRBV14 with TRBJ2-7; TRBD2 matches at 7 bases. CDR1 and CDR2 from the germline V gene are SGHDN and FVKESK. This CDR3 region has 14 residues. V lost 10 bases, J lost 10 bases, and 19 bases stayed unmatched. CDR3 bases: TGTGCCACCAGACGGGGGGTTGTCGGCTACGGACAGTACTTC. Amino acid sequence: CATRRGVVGYGQYF.

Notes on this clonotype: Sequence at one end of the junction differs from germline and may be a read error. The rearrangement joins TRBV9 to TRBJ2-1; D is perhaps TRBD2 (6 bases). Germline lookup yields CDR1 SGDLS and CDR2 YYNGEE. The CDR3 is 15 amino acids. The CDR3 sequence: CASSSAARGYNELFF. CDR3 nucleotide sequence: TGTGCCAGCAGCTCGGCGGCGCGGGGCTACAATGAGCTGTTCTTC. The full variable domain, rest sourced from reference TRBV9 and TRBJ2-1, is DSGVTQTPKHLITATGQRVTLRCSPRSGDLSVYWYQQSLDQGLQFLIQYYNGEERAKGNILERFSAQQFPDLHSELNLSSLELGDSALYFCASSSAARGYNELFFGPGTRLTVL.

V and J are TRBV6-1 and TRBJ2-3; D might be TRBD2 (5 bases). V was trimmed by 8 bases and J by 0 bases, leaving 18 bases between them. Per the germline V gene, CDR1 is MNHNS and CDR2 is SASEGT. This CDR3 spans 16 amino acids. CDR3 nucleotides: TGTGCCAGCGCCGGCGGAAGATGGGAGAGCACAGATACGCAGTATTTT. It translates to CASAGGRWESTDTQYF.

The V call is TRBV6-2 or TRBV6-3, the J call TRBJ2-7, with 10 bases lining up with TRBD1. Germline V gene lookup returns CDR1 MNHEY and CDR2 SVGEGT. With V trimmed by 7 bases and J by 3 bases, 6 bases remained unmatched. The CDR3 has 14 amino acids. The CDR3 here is CASNRGDRGYEQYF. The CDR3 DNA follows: TGTGCCAGCAACCGAGGGGACAGGGGCTACGAGCAGTACTTC.

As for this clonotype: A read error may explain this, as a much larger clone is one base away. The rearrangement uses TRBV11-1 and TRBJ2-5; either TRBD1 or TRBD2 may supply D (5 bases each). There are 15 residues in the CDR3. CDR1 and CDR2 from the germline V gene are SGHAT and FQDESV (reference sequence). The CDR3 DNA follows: TGTGCCAGCAGCTTAGGGGGACGAGTCCAAGAGACCCACTACTTC. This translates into CASSLGGRVQETHYF.